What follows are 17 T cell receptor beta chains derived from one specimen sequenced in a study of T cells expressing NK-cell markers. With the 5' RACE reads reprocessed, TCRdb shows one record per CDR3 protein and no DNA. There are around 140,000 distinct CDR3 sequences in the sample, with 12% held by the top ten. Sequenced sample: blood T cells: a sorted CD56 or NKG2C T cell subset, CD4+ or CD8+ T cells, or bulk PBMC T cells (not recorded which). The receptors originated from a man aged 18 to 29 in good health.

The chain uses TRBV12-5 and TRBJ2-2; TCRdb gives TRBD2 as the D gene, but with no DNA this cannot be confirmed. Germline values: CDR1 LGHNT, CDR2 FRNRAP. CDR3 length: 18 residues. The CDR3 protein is CASGLPSGGGFNTGELFF.

Here the CDR3 reads CATSDLDRGSGANVLTF. J is TRBJ2-6 and V is TRBV24-1; TCRdb's assignment of TRBD1 cannot be checked, as there is no DNA. CDR1 is KGHDR and CDR2 is SFDVKD in the germline V gene. This CDR3 has 17 amino acids.

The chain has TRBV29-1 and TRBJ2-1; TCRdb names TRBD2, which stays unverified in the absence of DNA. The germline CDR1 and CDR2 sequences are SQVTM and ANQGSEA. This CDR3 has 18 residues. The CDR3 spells CSAWPHTKLARQGDEQFF.

Here the CDR3 reads CASSLAGTANNEQFF. The chain couples TRBV12-3 or TRBV12-4 to TRBJ2-1; there is no DNA to check the TCRdb D call of TRBD1. The CDR3 contains 15 residues.

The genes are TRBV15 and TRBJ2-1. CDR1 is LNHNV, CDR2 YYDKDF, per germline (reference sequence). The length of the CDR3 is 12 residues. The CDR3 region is CATSSGGNEQFF.

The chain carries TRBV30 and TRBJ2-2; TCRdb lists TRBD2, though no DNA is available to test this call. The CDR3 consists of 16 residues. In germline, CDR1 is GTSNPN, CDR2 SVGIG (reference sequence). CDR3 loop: CAWRDGEGVDTGELFF.

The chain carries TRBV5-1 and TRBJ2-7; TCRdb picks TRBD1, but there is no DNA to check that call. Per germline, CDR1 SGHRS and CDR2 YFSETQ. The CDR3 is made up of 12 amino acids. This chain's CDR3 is CASSRTGDEQYF.

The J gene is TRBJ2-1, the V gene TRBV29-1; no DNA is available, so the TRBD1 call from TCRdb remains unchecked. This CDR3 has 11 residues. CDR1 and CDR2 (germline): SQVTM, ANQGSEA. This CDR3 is CSVGAYNEQFF.

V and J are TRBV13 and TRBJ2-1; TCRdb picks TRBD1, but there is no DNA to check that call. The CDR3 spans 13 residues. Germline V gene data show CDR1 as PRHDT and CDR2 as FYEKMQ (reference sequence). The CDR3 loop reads CASSLGQGGEQFF.

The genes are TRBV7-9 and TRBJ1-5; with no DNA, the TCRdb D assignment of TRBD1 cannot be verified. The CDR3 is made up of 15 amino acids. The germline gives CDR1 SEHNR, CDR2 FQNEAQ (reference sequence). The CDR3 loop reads CASSSTGTGDQPQHF.

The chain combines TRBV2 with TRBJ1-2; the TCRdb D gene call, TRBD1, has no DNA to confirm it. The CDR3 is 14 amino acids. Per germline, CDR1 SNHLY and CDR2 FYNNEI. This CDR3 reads CATPGGQVGYGYTF.

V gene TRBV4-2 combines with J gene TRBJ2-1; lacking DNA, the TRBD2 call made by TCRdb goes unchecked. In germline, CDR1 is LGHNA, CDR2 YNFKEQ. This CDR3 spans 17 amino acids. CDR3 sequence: CASSQQVAASSYNEQFF.

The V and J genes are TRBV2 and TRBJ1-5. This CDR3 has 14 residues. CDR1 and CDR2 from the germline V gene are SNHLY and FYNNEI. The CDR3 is CASRKSAGNQPQHF. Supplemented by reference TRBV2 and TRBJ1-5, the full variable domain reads EPEVTQTPSHQVTQMGQEVILRCVPISNHLYFYWYRQILGQKVEFLVSFYNNEISEKSEIFDDQFSVERPDGSNFTLKIRSTKLEDSAMYFCASRKSAGNQPQHFGDGTRLSIL.

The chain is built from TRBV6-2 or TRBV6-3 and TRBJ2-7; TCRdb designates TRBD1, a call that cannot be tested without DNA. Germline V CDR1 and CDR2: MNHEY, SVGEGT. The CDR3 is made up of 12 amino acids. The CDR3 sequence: CASSYPRDEQYF.

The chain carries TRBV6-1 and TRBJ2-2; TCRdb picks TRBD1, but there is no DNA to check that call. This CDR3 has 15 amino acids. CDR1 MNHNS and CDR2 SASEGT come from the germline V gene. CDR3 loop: CASSRYPLNTGELFF.

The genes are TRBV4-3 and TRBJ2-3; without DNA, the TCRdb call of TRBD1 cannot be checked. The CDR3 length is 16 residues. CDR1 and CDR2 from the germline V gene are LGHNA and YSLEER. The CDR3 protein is CASSHHGKGLTDTQYF.

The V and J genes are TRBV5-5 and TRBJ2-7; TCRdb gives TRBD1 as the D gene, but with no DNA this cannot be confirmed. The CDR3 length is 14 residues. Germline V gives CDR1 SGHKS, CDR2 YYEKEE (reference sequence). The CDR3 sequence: CASSTGWDLKEQYF.